The 20 T cell receptor beta chains reported below all come from one sample, sequenced in a study of T cell repertoires in cytomegalovirus infection. The antigens of these receptors remain unknown. TCRdb called the reads again in MiXCR, with one record for every CDR3 protein. The table lists some 940,000 distinct CDR3 sequences, less than 35% of them singletons. This specimen was cultured CD8+ T cells from PBMCs, taken from culture after CMV antigen stimulation. All receptors derive from a human donor in good health (CMV status not recorded). Some clones in this sample may be carry-over from other donors' samples.

The gene calls are TRBV27 and TRBJ2-1; D gene ambiguous. Germline-derived CDR1 and CDR2 are MNHEY and SMNVEV (reference sequence). This CDR3 has 17 amino acids. V was cut by 5 bases and J by 2 bases, with 19 bases left in between. CDR3 coding DNA: TGTGCCAGCAGTCTTGGACCGGCCAAGGGCCCCTACAATGAGCAGTTCTTC. It yields the protein CASSLGPAKGPYNEQFF.

The gene calls are TRBV7-6 and TRBJ2-2, with D possibly being TRBD2 (7 bases). Germline values: CDR1 SGHVS, CDR2 FNYEAQ. The CDR3 has 18 amino acids. V gave up 1 base and J gave up 6 bases, with 21 bases separating them. The CDR3 region is CASSLEPFVGGPSGELFF. CDR3 bases: TGTGCCAGCAGCTTAGAGCCATTTGTGGGGGGGCCGTCCGGGGAGCTGTTTTTT.

The rearrangement links TRBV4-3 to TRBJ1-1; D gene unclear. V lost 4 bases and J 7 bases, leaving 13 bases between the germline ends. Germline V lookup: CDR1 LGHNA, CDR2 YSLEER. The CDR3 consists of 13 residues. The CDR3 here is CASSPSGRSEAFF. The CDR3 nucleotides are TGCGCCAGCAGCCCAAGCGGGCGGAGTGAAGCTTTCTTT.

This clonotype was recorded at least ten times. The V gene is TRBV7-8, the J gene TRBJ2-3; D gene unclear. CDR3 size: 15 residues. Germline V CDR1 and CDR2: SGHVS, FQNEAQ. Trimming removed 7 bases at V and 0 bases at J, with 14 bases between. The CDR3 region has the DNA TGTGCCAGCATCCCAGAGCCTACTAGCACAGATACGCAGTATTTT. Translated, it gives CASIPEPTSTDTQYF. The full variable domain, its missing parts supplied by reference TRBV7-8 and TRBJ2-3, is GAGVSQSPRYKVAKRGQDVALRCDPISGHVSLFWYQQALGQGPEFLTYFQNEAQLDKSGLPSDRFFAERPEGSVSTLKIQRTQQEDSAVYLCASIPEPTSTDTQYFGPGTRLTVL.

This clonotype has a count of ten or more. Its ends do not fully match the called genes, so a read error is possible. This chain connects TRBV11-2 to TRBJ2-4; TRBD1 agrees at 10 bases. This CDR3 comprises 12 residues. Germline assignment: CDR1 SGHAT and CDR2 FQNNGV. The CDR3 spells CASSSQKGDRGF. CDR3 coding DNA: TGTGCCAGCAGCTCACAAAAAGGGGACAGGGGATTC.

This clonotype was detected only a few times. CDR3 loop: CASSYSKRGQDGYTF. The CDR3, as DNA: TGTGCCAGCAGTTACTCGAAGCGGGGGCAAGATGGCTACACCTTC. V usage is TRBV6-5 and J usage is TRBJ1-2; D might be TRBD1 (6 bases). The CDR3 is 15 amino acids. Trimming shortened V by 0 bases and J by 6 bases, and 14 bases separated the two germline ends. Per germline, CDR1 MNHEY and CDR2 SVGAGI.

This rearrangement joins TRBV27 to TRBJ2-3, with D possibly being TRBD1 or TRBD2 (5 bases each). This CDR3 is built from 16 residues. V gave up 5 bases and J gave up 0 bases, with 15 bases separating them. Germline V gene sequence: CDR1 MNHEY, CDR2 SMNVEV (reference sequence). As DNA, the CDR3 is TGTGCCAGCAGTGCCCCGTGGGGGTCGAGCACAGATACGCAGTATTTT. Its translation is CASSAPWGSSTDTQYF.

The V gene is TRBV5-1, the J gene TRBJ2-3; TRBD2 matches at 7 bases. Germline CDR1 is SGHRS and CDR2 is YFSETQ. CDR3 length: 16 amino acids. V lost 0 bases to trimming and J lost 4 bases; unmatched junction nucleotides: 8. The CDR3 is CASSLDRGGGADTQYF. The CDR3, as DNA: TGCGCCAGCAGCTTGGATCGCGGGGGAGGTGCAGATACGCAGTATTTT.

V is TRBV7-9 and J is TRBJ2-2; the D is unclear. CDR3 length: 15 residues. Trimming shortened V by 3 bases and J by 7 bases, and 15 bases separated the two germline ends. CDR1 and CDR2 from the germline V gene are SEHNR and FQNEAQ (reference sequence). CDR3 protein: CASSFKPPASGELFF. The DNA of the CDR3 is TGTGCCAGCAGCTTTAAGCCCCCCGCAAGCGGGGAGCTGTTTTTT.

This clonotype was seen a handful of times. The CDR3 is CSARGSEGTLNSPLHF. DNA of the CDR3: TGCAGTGCTAGGGGGTCTGAGGGGACACTAAATTCACCCCTCCACTTT. J is TRBJ1-6 and V is TRBV20-1, with D perhaps matching TRBD1 (6 bases). The CDR3 runs 16 residues. CDR1 and CDR2 (germline): DFQATT, SNEGSKA (reference sequence). V was pared by 3 bases and J by 7 bases, with 19 bases between.

The chain joins TRBV6-1 to TRBJ2-3; D might be TRBD1 (5 bases). The germline gives CDR1 MNHNS, CDR2 SASEGT. The CDR3 sequence is 16 residues long. Trimming pared 1 base from V and 6 bases from J, leaving 17 bases between. The CDR3 DNA reads TGTGCCAGCAGTGAAGTAGTAGACCTCAGGGCGGATACGCAGTATTTT. It encodes CASSEVVDLRADTQYF.

The chain recombines TRBV11-2 with TRBJ2-1; D unresolved. V lost 2 bases and J lost 4, with 15 bases in between. CDR1 is SGHAT and CDR2 is FQNNGV in the germline V gene. The CDR3 spans 16 residues. Here the CDR3 reads CASSLLVSLGYNEQFF. As DNA, the CDR3 is TGTGCCAGCAGCTTATTGGTCAGTCTGGGTTACAATGAGCAGTTCTTC.

This clonotype was seen only a few times. This chain links TRBV27 with TRBJ2-5; possibly TRBD2 for D (5 bases). The CDR3 is 16 amino acids. Trimming stripped 7 bases from V and 6 bases from J, with 24 bases between. Germline assignment: CDR1 MNHEY and CDR2 SMNVEV (reference sequence). Here the CDR3 reads CASTPGEGADKKTQYF. The CDR3 DNA reads as TGTGCCAGCACCCCTGGAGAGGGCGCTGACAAAAAGACCCAGTACTTC.

This chain's CDR3 is CASSQDGATNEKLFF. CDR3 coding DNA: TGCGCCAGCAGCCAAGACGGGGCAACTAATGAAAAACTGTTTTTT. The rearrangement links TRBV4-3 to TRBJ1-4; D gene uncertain. CDR1 is LGHNA and CDR2 is YSLEER in the germline V gene. The V end was cut by 0 bases, the J end by 0 bases, with 5 bases between. There are 15 residues in the CDR3.

This chain joins TRBV12-5 and TRBJ2-2; TRBD1 is a possible D gene (6 bases). Deletions cut 0 bases from V and 1 base from J, with 9 bases between. The CDR3 loop spans 16 amino acids. The germline V gene encodes CDR1 LGHNT and CDR2 FRNRAP. CDR3 in amino acids: CASGLVRQVNTGELFF. In DNA, the CDR3 is TGTGCTAGTGGTTTGGTACGACAGGTGAACACCGGGGAGCTGTTTTTT. The variable domain in full, with the rest retrieved from reference TRBV12-5 and TRBJ2-2, is DARVTQTPRHKVTEMGQEVTMRCQPILGHNTVFWYRQTMMQGLELLAYFRNRAPLDDSGMPKDRFSAEMPDATLATLKIQPSEPRDSAVYFCASGLVRQVNTGELFFGEGSRLTVL.

This clonotype has more than one count but fewer than ten. This chain links TRBV12-3 or TRBV12-4 with TRBJ2-6; D is possibly TRBD2 (5 bases). The CDR3 length is 14 residues. V lost 6 bases and J lost 0, with 6 bases in between. The CDR3 here is CASSRDSGANVLTF. The CDR3 bases are TGTGCCAGCAGCCGGGACTCTGGGGCCAACGTCCTGACTTTC.

This chain joins TRBV6-1 and TRBJ1-5; the match to TRBD1 covers 7 bases. J gave up 3 bases and V 6 bases, and 8 bases lay outside the gene matches. Per the germline V gene, CDR1 is MNHNS and CDR2 is SASEGT. This CDR3 region has 15 residues. This CDR3 is CASRDGQEFNQPQHF. CDR3 coding DNA: TGTGCCAGCAGGGATGGACAGGAGTTCAATCAGCCCCAGCATTTT.

This clonotype occurred a few times. The chain employs TRBV5-6 and TRBJ2-7, with 7 bases aligning to TRBD1. Trimming removed 4 bases from V and 6 bases from J; junction bases left unmatched: 13. CDR3 length: 15 residues. In germline, CDR1 is SGHDT, CDR2 YYEEEE. CDR3 amino acids: CASSTAGTVWGEQYV. Here the CDR3 DNA reads TGTGCCAGCAGCACCGCCGGGACAGTCTGGGGCGAGCAGTACGTC.

The V call is TRBV6-2 or TRBV6-3, the J call TRBJ2-5; no definite D call. Trimming pared 0 bases from V and 0 bases from J, leaving 8 bases between. This CDR3 has 15 residues. Germline values: CDR1 MNHEY, CDR2 SVGEGT. CDR3 loop: CASSYSTVYQETQYF. CDR3 in DNA: TGTGCCAGCAGTTACTCGACCGTGTACCAAGAGACCCAGTACTTC.

The CDR3 loop reads CASSLSPGTGYEQYF. In DNA, the CDR3 is TGCGCCAGCAGCCTCTCCCCCGGGACAGGTTACGAGCAGTACTTC. The V call is TRBV4-1, the J call TRBJ2-7; 8 positions agree with TRBD1. The germline gives CDR1 MGHRA, CDR2 YSYEKL. Trimming cost V 4 bases and J 4 bases; bases outside gene matches: 9. This CDR3 has 15 residues.